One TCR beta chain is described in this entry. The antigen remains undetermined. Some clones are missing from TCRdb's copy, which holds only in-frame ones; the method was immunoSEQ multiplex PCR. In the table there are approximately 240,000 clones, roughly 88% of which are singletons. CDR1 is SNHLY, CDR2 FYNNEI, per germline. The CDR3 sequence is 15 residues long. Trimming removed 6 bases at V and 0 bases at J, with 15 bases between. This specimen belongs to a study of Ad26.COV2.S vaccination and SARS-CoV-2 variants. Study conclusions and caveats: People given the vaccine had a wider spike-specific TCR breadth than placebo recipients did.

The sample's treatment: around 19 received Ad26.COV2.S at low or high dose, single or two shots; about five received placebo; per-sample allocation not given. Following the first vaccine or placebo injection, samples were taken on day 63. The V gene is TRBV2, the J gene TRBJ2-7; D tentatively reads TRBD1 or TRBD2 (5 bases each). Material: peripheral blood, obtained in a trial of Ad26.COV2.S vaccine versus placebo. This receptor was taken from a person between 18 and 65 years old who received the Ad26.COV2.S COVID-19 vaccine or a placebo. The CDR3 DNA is TGTGCCAGCAGCAGGGACCATCCTTACTCCTACGAGCAGTACTTC. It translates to CASSRDHPYSYEQYF.